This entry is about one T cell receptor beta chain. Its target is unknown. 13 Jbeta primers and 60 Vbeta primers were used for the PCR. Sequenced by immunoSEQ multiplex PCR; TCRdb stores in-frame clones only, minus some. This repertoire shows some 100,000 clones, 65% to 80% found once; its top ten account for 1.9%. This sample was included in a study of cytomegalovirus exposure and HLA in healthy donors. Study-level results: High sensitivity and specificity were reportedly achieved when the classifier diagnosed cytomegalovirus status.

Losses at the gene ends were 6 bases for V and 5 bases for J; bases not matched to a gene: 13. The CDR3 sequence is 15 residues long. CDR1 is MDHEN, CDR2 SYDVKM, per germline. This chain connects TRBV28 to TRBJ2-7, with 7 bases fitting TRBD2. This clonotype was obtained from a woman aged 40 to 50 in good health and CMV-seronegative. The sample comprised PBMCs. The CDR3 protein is CASSLGGSGTNEQYF. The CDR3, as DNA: TGTGCCAGCAGCCTCGGGGGGAGCGGGACTAACGAGCAGTACTTC. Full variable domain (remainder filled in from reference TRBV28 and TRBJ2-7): DVKVTQSSRYLVKRTGEKVFLECVQDMDHENMFWYRQDPGLGLRLIYFSYDVKMKEKGDIPEGYSVSREKKERFSLILESASTNQTSMYLCASSLGGSGTNEQYFGPGTRLTVT.